Shown below are 8 T cell receptor beta chains from a single sample sequenced in a study of blood T cell repertoires in COVID-19. The method was immunoSEQ multiplex PCR; TCRdb's version includes in-frame clones alone and lacks a portion of them. In the table there are around 60,000 clones, approximately 90% of which are singletons. Material: peripheral blood. The origin of the receptors is a human donor with active COVID-19. The donor label of this sample is uncertain.

V is TRBV4-1 and J is TRBJ2-2; 8 bases are shared with TRBD1. CDR1 and CDR2 (germline): MGHRA, YSYEKL. The J segment lost 3 bases and the V segment lost 9 bases, leaving 9 bases of the junction unmatched. The CDR3 runs to 15 residues. CDR3 nucleotides: TGCGCCAGTAAGGACAGGGCTGGGGACACCGGGGAGCTGTTTTTT. It codes for CASKDRAGDTGELFF.

CDR3 in amino acids: CASSYRGTNTGELFF. In DNA form, the CDR3 reads TGTGCCAGCAGTTACCGCGGGACGAACACCGGGGAGCTGTTTTTT. The chain carries TRBV6-5 and TRBJ2-2; maybe TRBD2 (6 bases). The V gene's germline CDR1 is MNHEY and CDR2 SVGAGI. The length of the CDR3 is 15 residues. Trimming took off 2 bases at V and 0 bases at J, with 7 bases between the two ends.

V is TRBV5-1 and J is TRBJ2-7; 10 bases map to TRBD2. CDR1 SGHRS and CDR2 YFSETQ come from the germline V gene. CDR3 length: 17 amino acids. The V and J ends lost 0 bases and 3 bases, in that order; junction bases with no gene match: 9. In DNA, the CDR3 is TGCGCCAGCAGCTTGGTTCCGGCTAGCGGGAGAGTCTACGAGCAGTACTTC. It specifies CASSLVPASGRVYEQYF.

This sequence joins TRBV7-2 and TRBJ2-1; D unresolved. The ends were cut back, 2 bases at V and 7 bases at J, with 12 bases in the middle. The CDR3 sequence is 14 residues long. Germline values: CDR1 SGHTA, CDR2 FQGNSA. CDR3 in DNA: TGTGCCAGCAGCTTACCCCGTTCCAGGAATGAGCAGTTCTTC. Amino acids: CASSLPRSRNEQFF.

The chain employs TRBV4-2 and TRBJ2-2; 8 bases line up with TRBD2. Germline V CDR1 and CDR2: LGHNA, YNFKEQ. The CDR3 length is 15 residues. The ends lost 0 bases at V and 5 bases at J; junction bases unmatched: 2. This CDR3 is CASSQEAGGTGELFF. The DNA for the CDR3 is TGTGCCAGCAGCCAAGAGGCGGGAGGAACCGGGGAGCTGTTTTTT.

The genes are TRBV11-3 and TRBJ2-1; 11 bases agree with TRBD2. V shed 1 base, J shed 6 bases, and the junction held 5 bases outside the gene matches. From germline, CDR1 is SGHNT and CDR2 YENEEA. The CDR3 has 16 residues. The CDR3 here is CASSLVSGRGSNEQFF. Here the CDR3 DNA reads TGTGCCAGCAGCTTAGTTAGCGGGAGGGGTAGCAATGAGCAGTTCTTC.

This clone came up a few times. The V and J genes are TRBV7-9 and TRBJ1-4; D may be TRBD1 (5 bases). Germline-derived CDR1 and CDR2 are SEHNR and FQNEAQ (reference sequence). This CDR3 has 17 residues. V shed 3 bases and J shed 0 bases, with 14 bases lying between them. The CDR3 DNA is TGTGCCAGCAGCTTCTCTCAGGGATTCACAACTAATGAAAAACTGTTTTTT. It specifies CASSFSQGFTTNEKLFF.

Only a few counts were recorded for this clone. The chain links TRBV4-1 to TRBJ1-4; D gene uncertain. Germline V gene data show CDR1 as MGHRA and CDR2 as YSYEKL. V shed 5 bases and J shed 3 bases, with 10 bases lying between them. This CDR3 has 14 amino acids. As DNA, the CDR3 is TGCGCCAGCAGCTCCGGGGTGGCTAATGAAAAACTGTTTTTT. This sequence encodes CASSSGVANEKLFF.